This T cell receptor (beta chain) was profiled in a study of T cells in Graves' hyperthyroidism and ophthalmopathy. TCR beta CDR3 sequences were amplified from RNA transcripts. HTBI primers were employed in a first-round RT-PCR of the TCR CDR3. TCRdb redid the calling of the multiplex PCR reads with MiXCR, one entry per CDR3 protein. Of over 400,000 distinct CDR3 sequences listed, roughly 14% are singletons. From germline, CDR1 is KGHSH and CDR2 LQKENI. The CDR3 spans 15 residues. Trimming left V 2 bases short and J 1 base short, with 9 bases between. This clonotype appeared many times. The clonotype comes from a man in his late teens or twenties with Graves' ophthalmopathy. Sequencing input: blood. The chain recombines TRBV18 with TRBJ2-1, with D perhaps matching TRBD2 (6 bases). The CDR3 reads CASSPAGSSYNEQFF. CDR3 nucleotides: TGTGCCAGCTCACCAGCGGGGTCTTCCTACAATGAGCAGTTCTTC.